One and the same sample provided the 22 T cell receptor beta chains below, sequenced in a study of blood T cell repertoires in COVID-19. The data were produced by immunoSEQ multiplex PCR, yet TCRdb's version contains in-frame clones alone and is incomplete. The repertoire has some 220,000 clones, 80% to 90% of them found once; the top ten carry approximately 2.6%. Sequenced: peripheral blood. These receptor sequences come from a man in his fifties who had recovered from COVID-19.

This rearrangement joins TRBV5-4 to TRBJ2-1, with 9 bases identical to TRBD2. The J segment lost 3 bases and the V segment lost 9 bases, leaving 7 bases of the junction unmatched. The CDR3 is 14 residues long. CDR1 is SGHNT, CDR2 YYREEE, per germline (reference sequence). CDR3 sequence reads: CATGASGDYNEQFF. CDR3 coding DNA: TGTGCCACAGGGGCTAGCGGGGACTACAATGAGCAGTTCTTC. Variable domain in full (rest from reference TRBV5-4 and TRBJ2-1): ETGVTQSPTHLIKTRGQQVTLRCSSQSGHNTVSWYQQALGQGPQFIFQYYREEENGRGNFPPRFSGLQFPNYSSELNVNALELDDSALYLCATGASGDYNEQFFGPGTRLTVL.

The chain employs TRBV27 and TRBJ2-7, with 8 nucleotides matching TRBD2. This CDR3 spans 15 amino acids. The trim removed 0 bases at V and 5 bases at J, leaving 6 bases unmatched. Germline V CDR1 and CDR2: MNHEY, SMNVEV (reference sequence). CDR3 sequence reads: CASSLSPGGPHEQYF. DNA of the CDR3: TGTGCCAGCAGTTTATCTCCGGGAGGGCCCCACGAGCAGTACTTC.

Only one count was recorded for this clone. V and J are TRBV9 and TRBJ1-2; no clear D gene. CDR3 length: 14 residues. The V gene's germline CDR1 is SGDLS and CDR2 YYNGEE. Deletions cut 0 bases from V and 4 bases from J, with 10 bases between. The CDR3 DNA is TGTGCCAGCAGCGTAGACCTGGCAGGCTATGGCTACACCTTC. Translating gives CASSVDLAGYGYTF.

The genes are TRBV7-8 and TRBJ2-3; possibly TRBD2 for D (6 bases). Trimming took off 6 bases at V and 4 bases at J, with 23 bases between the two ends. The CDR3 loop spans 17 amino acids. Germline V lookup: CDR1 SGHVS, CDR2 FQNEAQ. This CDR3 reads CASRPWGRKGRADTQYF. As DNA, the CDR3 is TGTGCCAGCAGACCTTGGGGGAGGAAGGGTAGGGCAGATACGCAGTATTTT.

The chain combines TRBV5-1 with TRBJ2-2; tentatively, D is TRBD1 (6 bases). Per the germline V gene, CDR1 is SGHRS and CDR2 is YFSETQ. The CDR3 length is 17 residues. The ends were cut back, 7 bases at V and 3 bases at J, with 22 bases in the middle. CDR3 in amino acids: CASSRVGARKYTGELFF. The CDR3 DNA is TGCGCCAGCTCCCGCGTGGGGGCGCGTAAGTACACCGGGGAGCTGTTTTTT.

V and J are TRBV19 and TRBJ2-6, with TRBD2 identical over 8 bases. J lost 3 bases, V lost 10 bases, and 5 bases had no gene match. The CDR3 spans 14 residues. The V gene's germline CDR1 is LNHDA and CDR2 SQIVND (reference sequence). CDR3 loop: CATAGGGGANVLTF. DNA of the CDR3: TGTGCCACCGCGGGGGGCGGTGGGGCCAACGTCCTGACTTTC.

This clone was observed a single time. The chain has TRBV27 and TRBJ2-5; possibly TRBD2 for D (5 bases). Germline loops: CDR1 MNHEY, CDR2 SMNVEV (reference sequence). The V gene lost 4 bases and the J gene lost 1 base, with 13 bases spanning the gap. CDR3 length equals 15 residues. The CDR3 coding sequence is TGTGCCAGCAGTTCCGTAGCGAGAGTCCAAGAGACCCAGTACTTC. It specifies CASSSVARVQETQYF.

V is TRBV25-1 and J is TRBJ1-4; 11 bases match TRBD1. Germline V CDR1 and CDR2: MGHDK, SYGVNS. CDR3 length: 14 residues. After removal of 6 bases from V and 6 bases from J, the junction contained 3 bases not matched to a gene. CDR3 protein: CASRGDRGDEKLFF. CDR3 DNA: TGTGCCAGCAGGGGGGACAGGGGGGATGAAAAACTGTTTTTT.

The V and J genes are TRBV10-2 and TRBJ2-1, with 8 nucleotides matching TRBD2. V lost 3 bases, J lost 2 bases, and 6 bases stayed unmatched. Germline assignment: CDR1 WSHSY and CDR2 SAAADI. This CDR3 is 16 amino acids long. The CDR3 DNA is TGCGCCAGCAGTGATGTCGGGAGGGCCCCCTACAATGAGCAGTTCTTC. Translated, it gives CASSDVGRAPYNEQFF.

The CDR3 DNA follows: TGTGCCAGCAGTTCCCTCCGACGGGACAGGGGCTACGAGCAGTACTTC. This sequence encodes CASSSLRRDRGYEQYF. The chain carries TRBV6-5 and TRBJ2-7; 10 nucleotides agree with TRBD1. The V segment lost 4 bases and the J segment 3 bases; nucleotides outside the gene matches: 9. The CDR3 totals 16 residues. Germline CDR1 is MNHEY and CDR2 is SVGAGI.

V is TRBV28 and J is TRBJ2-7; 8 positions match TRBD2. This CDR3 region has 15 residues. The junction had 7 bases not matched to a gene; V was cut back by 6 bases and J by 0 bases. Germline assignment: CDR1 MDHEN and CDR2 SYDVKM. The CDR3 DNA is TGTGCCAGCAGGACACTAGCGGAGAGCTCCTACGAGCAGTACTTC. Its protein is CASRTLAESSYEQYF.

The chain uses TRBV19 and TRBJ2-7; 9 nucleotides match TRBD2. The CDR3 consists of 15 residues. Trimming took 5 bases from V and 1 from J; bases not matched to a gene: 6. In germline, CDR1 is LNHDA, CDR2 SQIVND (reference sequence). The CDR3 region is CASSRLAGRSYEQYF. DNA for the CDR3: TGTGCCAGTAGTCGGCTAGCGGGACGGTCCTACGAGCAGTACTTC.

The chain recombines TRBV14 with TRBJ1-2, with 9 bases identical to TRBD1. Germline loops: CDR1 SGHDN, CDR2 FVKESK. The CDR3 is 13 residues long. The V gene end was trimmed by 4 bases and the J gene end by 8 bases; junction bases not matched to a gene: 5. CDR3 amino acids: CASSPGQGWGYTF. The CDR3 DNA is TGTGCCAGCAGCCCTGGACAGGGGTGGGGCTACACCTTC. Complete variable domain (other parts from reference TRBV14 and TRBJ1-2): EAGVTQFPSHSVIEKGQTVTLRCDPISGHDNLYWYRRVMGKEIKFLLHFVKESKQDESGMPNNRFLAERTGGTYSTLKVQPAELEDSGVYFCASSPGQGWGYTFGSGTRLTVV.

The V call is TRBV29-1, the J call TRBJ2-3; TRBD2 is a possible D gene (5 bases). Looked up from germline, CDR1 is SQVTM and CDR2 is ANQGSEA. The CDR3 has 13 amino acids. V was shortened by 7 bases and J by 5 bases, with 16 bases between the two germline ends. This chain's CDR3 is CSAGLLHGDTQYF. DNA for the CDR3: TGCAGCGCCGGACTTCTCCACGGAGATACGCAGTATTTT.

J is TRBJ2-2 and V is TRBV14; TRBD2 aligns across 9 bases. From germline, CDR1 is SGHDN and CDR2 FVKESK. With V trimmed by 1 base and J by 6 bases, 12 bases remained unmatched. The CDR3 contains 18 residues. Written as DNA, the CDR3 is TGTGCCAGCAGCCAAGCGTTGAGCGTACAGCGGGAGGCCGGGGAGCTGTTTTTT. The encoded protein is CASSQALSVQREAGELFF.

The chain carries TRBV7-8 and TRBJ2-2, with D possibly being TRBD1 (6 bases). Germline CDR1 and CDR2: SGHVS and FQNEAQ. The V and J ends lost 4 bases and 4 bases respectively, with 13 bases between them. The CDR3 is 15 residues long. The CDR3 DNA follows: TGTGCCAGCAGCTCTACAGGGTCGGGCACCGGGGAGCTGTTTTTT. Translated, it gives CASSSTGSGTGELFF.

The chain employs TRBV9 and TRBJ2-1; 7 bases line up with TRBD2. J lost 4 bases, V lost 3 bases, and 7 bases had no gene match. CDR1 and CDR2 from the germline V gene are SGDLS and YYNGEE. The CDR3 consists of 15 residues. This CDR3 reads CASSASGNPYNEQFF. The CDR3 nucleotides read TGTGCCAGCAGCGCCAGCGGGAACCCTTACAATGAGCAGTTCTTC.

This clone has just one count. V and J are TRBV28 and TRBJ2-1; D is undetermined. Germline V CDR1 and CDR2: MDHEN, SYDVKM. V was pared by 6 bases and J by 5 bases, with 5 bases between. The CDR3 has 11 amino acids. CDR3 sequence: CASRTDNEQFF. In DNA, the CDR3 is TGTGCCAGCAGGACTGACAATGAGCAGTTCTTC.

The chain carries TRBV28 and TRBJ2-7, with TRBD2 matching over 8 bases. Unmatched junction bases numbered 7, after V lost 7 bases and J lost 2 bases. The CDR3 spans 14 residues. Per the germline V gene, CDR1 is MDHEN and CDR2 is SYDVKM. The CDR3 sequence is CASTVGTSPYEQYF. The CDR3 coding sequence is TGTGCCAGCACGGTGGGGACTAGTCCCTACGAGCAGTACTTC.

The rearrangement links TRBV30 to TRBJ1-1, with TRBD1 matching 7 bases. The CDR3 extends over 14 amino acids. CDR1 GTSNPN and CDR2 SVGIG come from the germline V gene (reference sequence). The V segment lost 4 bases and the J segment 5 bases; nucleotides outside the gene matches: 10. CDR3 sequence: CAWTTDRMGTEAFF. The CDR3 nucleotides are TGTGCCTGGACAACGGACAGGATGGGGACTGAAGCTTTCTTT.

This chain joins TRBV7-8 and TRBJ1-4; D not certain. V dropped 5 bases and J dropped 8 bases, with 15 bases sitting between them. CDR3 size: 14 residues. Germline V gene sequence: CDR1 SGHVS, CDR2 FQNEAQ. CDR3 sequence: CASSRRTAGEKLFF. CDR3 nucleotides: TGTGCCAGCAGCCGACGGACGGCGGGGGAAAAACTGTTTTTT.

This rearrangement joins TRBV5-4 to TRBJ2-3, with 7 bases that match TRBD1. The CDR3 runs to 16 residues. Germline V gene sequence: CDR1 SGHNT, CDR2 YYREEE (reference sequence). The J segment lost 0 bases and the V segment lost 3 bases, leaving 7 bases of the junction unmatched. The chain's CDR3 is CASSWAGTASTDTQYF. Written as DNA, the CDR3 is TGTGCCAGCAGCTGGGCCGGGACAGCCAGCACAGATACGCAGTATTTT.